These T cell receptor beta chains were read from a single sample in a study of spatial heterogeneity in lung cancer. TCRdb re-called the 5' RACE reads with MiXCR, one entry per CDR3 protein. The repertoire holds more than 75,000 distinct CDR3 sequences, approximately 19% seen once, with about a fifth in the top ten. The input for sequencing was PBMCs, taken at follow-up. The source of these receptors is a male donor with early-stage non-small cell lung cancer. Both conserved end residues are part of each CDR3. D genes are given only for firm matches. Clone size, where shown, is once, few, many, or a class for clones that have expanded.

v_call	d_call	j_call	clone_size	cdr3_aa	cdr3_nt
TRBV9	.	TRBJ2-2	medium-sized	CASSENTGELFF	TGTGCCAGCAGCGAGAACACCGGGGAGCTGTTTTTT
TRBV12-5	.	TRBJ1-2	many	CASGLAINYGYTF	TGTGCTAGTGGTTTGGCGATTAACTATGGCTACACCTTC
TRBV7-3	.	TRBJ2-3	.	CASSLTGVADTQYF	TGTGCCAGCAGCCTGACGGGAGTAGCAGATACGCAGTATTTT
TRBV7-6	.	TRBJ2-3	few	CASSRDGRTTDTQYF	TGTGCCAGCAGCCGGGACGGGCGTACCACAGATACGCAGTATTTT
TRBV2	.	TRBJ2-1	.	CATTGAGGAEEQFF	TGTGCCACCACAGGGGCAGGGGGGGCTGAGGAGCAGTTCTTC
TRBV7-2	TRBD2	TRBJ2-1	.	CASSLSRRGDNEQFF	TGTGCCAGCAGCTTAAGCAGGCGGGGGGACAATGAGCAGTTCTTC
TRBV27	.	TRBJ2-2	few	CASGEGQLNTGELFF	TGTGCCAGCGGGGAGGGACAATTGAACACCGGGGAGCTGTTTTTT
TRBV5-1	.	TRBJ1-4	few	CASSLDKANEKLFF	TGCGCCAGCAGCCTCGACAAAGCCAATGAAAAACTGTTTTTT
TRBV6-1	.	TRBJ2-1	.	CASNRATPYNEQFF	TGTGCCAGCAACAGAGCGACACCTTACAATGAGCAGTTCTTC
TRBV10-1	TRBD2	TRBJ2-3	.	CASSASGITDTQYF	TGCGCCAGCAGTGCTAGCGGGATCACAGATACGCAGTATTTT
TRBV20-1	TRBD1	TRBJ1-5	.	CSAKGQERANQPQHF	TGCAGTGCCAAGGGACAGGAGAGGGCCAATCAGCCCCAGCATTTT
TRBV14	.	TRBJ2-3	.	CASSPRGGLSLDTQYF	TGTGCCAGCAGCCCGAGAGGGGGGCTGAGTCTAGATACGCAGTATTTT
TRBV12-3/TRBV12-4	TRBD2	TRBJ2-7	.	CASSPGLAGGLDEQYF	TGTGCCAGCAGTCCGGGACTAGCGGGAGGCTTGGACGAGCAGTACTTC
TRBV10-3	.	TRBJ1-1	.	CAISVASESTEAFF	TGTGCCATCAGTGTGGCCTCGGAGTCCACTGAAGCTTTCTTT
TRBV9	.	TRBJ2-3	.	CASSVERLEGTDTQYF	TGTGCCAGCAGCGTAGAAAGGTTAGAGGGCACAGATACGCAGTATTTT
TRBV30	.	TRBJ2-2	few	CAWSADSTGELFF	TGTGCCTGGAGTGCAGACAGCACCGGGGAGCTGTTTTTT
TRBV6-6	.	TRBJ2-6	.	CASSYYIGQEHHSGANVLTF	TGTGCCAGCAGTTATTATATAGGCCAGGAACACCACTCTGGGGCCAACGTCCTGACTTTC
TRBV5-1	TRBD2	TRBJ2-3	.	CASTGLAGADTQYF	TGCGCCAGCACCGGACTAGCGGGAGCAGATACGCAGTATTTT
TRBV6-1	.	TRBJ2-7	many	CASSEAGAKYF	TGTGCCAGCAGTGAAGCAGGGGCGAAGTACTTC
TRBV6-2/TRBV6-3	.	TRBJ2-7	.	CASDHGGSVPYEQYF	TGTGCCAGCGACCATGGGGGTTCTGTACCGTACGAGCAGTACTTC
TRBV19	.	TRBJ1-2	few	CASSSTYYGYTF	TGTGCCAGTAGTAGTACCTACTATGGCTACACCTTC
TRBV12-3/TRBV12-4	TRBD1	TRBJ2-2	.	CASSNRTGARSGELFF	TGTGCCAGCAGTAACCGCACAGGGGCGCGATCCGGGGAGCTGTTTTTT
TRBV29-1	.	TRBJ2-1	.	CSVEASNEQFF	TGCAGCGTTGAAGCTAGTAACGAGCAGTTCTTC
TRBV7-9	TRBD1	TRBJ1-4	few	CASKRTGENEKLFF	TGTGCCAGCAAACGGACAGGGGAAAATGAAAAACTGTTTTTT
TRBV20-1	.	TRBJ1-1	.	CSARDRVRNTEAFF	TGCAGTGCTAGAGATCGGGTCAGGAACACTGAAGCTTTCTTT
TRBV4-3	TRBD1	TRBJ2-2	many	CASSETPRTGVSGELFF	TGCGCCAGCAGCGAAACCCCCCGGACAGGGGTCAGTGGGGAGCTGTTTTTT
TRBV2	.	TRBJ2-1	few	CASTRTAGTDNEQFF	TGTGCCAGCACACGTACGGCGGGGACAGACAATGAGCAGTTCTTC
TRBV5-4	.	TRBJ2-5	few	CASSPRDNIQETQYF	TGTGCCAGCAGCCCCCGGGACAACATCCAAGAGACCCAGTACTTC
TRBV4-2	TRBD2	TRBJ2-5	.	CASSLQPGLAGDETQYF	TGTGCCAGCAGCCTGCAACCGGGACTAGCGGGAGACGAGACCCAGTACTTC
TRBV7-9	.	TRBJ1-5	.	CASGHPGSNQPQHF	TGTGCCAGCGGTCATCCGGGGAGCAATCAGCCCCAGCATTTT
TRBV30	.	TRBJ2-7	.	CAWSVLFSYEQYF	TGTGCCTGGAGTGTACTGTTTTCCTACGAGCAGTACTTC
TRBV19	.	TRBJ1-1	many	CASSKDSPGEAFF	TGTGCCAGTAGTAAGGACAGTCCTGGGGAAGCTTTCTTT
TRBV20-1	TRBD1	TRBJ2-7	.	CSARLGQGLRTSSYEQYF	TGCAGTGCTAGGCTGGGACAGGGGCTCAGAACGAGCTCCTACGAGCAGTACTTC
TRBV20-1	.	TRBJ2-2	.	CSARDSFVTSNTGELFF	TGCAGTGCTAGAGATAGTTTTGTGACATCGAACACCGGGGAGCTGTTTTTT
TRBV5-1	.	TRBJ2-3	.	CASSLETTGLSSGQYF	TGCGCCAGCAGCTTGGAAACGACGGGCCTCTCCTCGGGGCAGTATTTT
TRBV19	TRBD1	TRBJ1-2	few	CASSRRQGVTYGYTF	TGTGCCAGTAGTAGACGACAGGGAGTAACGTATGGCTACACCTTC
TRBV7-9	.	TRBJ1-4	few	CASSLGQPFTNEKLFF	TGTGCCAGCAGCTTAGGACAACCATTCACTAATGAAAAACTGTTTTTT
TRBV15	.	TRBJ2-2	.	CATSTGGSMTGELFF	TGTGCCACCAGCACCGGGGGAAGTATGACCGGGGAGCTGTTTTTT
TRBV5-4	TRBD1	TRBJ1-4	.	CASSHSPGQKATNEKLFF	TGTGCCAGCAGCCACTCCCCGGGACAGAAAGCAACTAATGAAAAACTGTTTTTT
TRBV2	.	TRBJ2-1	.	CASSLTGGNNEQFF	TGTGCCAGCAGTCTGACCGGGGGAAACAATGAGCAGTTCTTC
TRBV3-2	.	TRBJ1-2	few	CASSLPGRPNYGYTF	TGTGCCAGCAGCCTCCCGGGACGTCCTAACTATGGCTACACCTTC
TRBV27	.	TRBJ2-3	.	CASSFRGYGTDTQYF	TGTGCCAGCAGTTTCCGGGGATATGGCACAGATACGCAGTATTTT
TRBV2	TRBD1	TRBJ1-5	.	CASSLQGVQPQHF	TGTGCCAGCAGCCTACAGGGGGTTCAGCCCCAGCATTTT
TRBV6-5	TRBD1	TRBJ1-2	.	CASTRGQNYGYTF	TGTGCCAGCACTAGGGGACAGAACTATGGCTACACCTTC
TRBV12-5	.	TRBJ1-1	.	CASGLTSNTEAFF	TGTGCTAGTGGTCTCACATCGAACACTGAAGCTTTCTTT
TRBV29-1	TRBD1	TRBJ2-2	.	CSVRQGSTGELFF	TGCAGCGTGAGACAGGGTTCAACCGGGGAGCTGTTTTTT
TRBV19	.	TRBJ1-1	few	CATEGENTEAFF	TGTGCCACAGAGGGGGAGAACACTGAAGCTTTCTTT
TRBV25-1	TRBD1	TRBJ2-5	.	CASSDSPGQGRETQYF	TGTGCCAGCAGTGACTCCCCGGGACAGGGCCGGGAGACCCAGTACTTC
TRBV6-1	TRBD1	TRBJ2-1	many	CASRPRTGGYNEQFF	TGTGCCAGCAGGCCTAGGACAGGGGGCTACAATGAGCAGTTCTTC
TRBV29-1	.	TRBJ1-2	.	CSGDAGYTF	TGCAGCGGCGACGCTGGCTACACCTTC
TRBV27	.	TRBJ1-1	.	CASSLTRMNTEAFF	TGTGCCAGCAGTCTCACCCGGATGAACACTGAAGCTTTCTTT
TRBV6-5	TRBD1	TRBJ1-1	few	CASSYFTGGGRNTEAFF	TGTGCCAGCAGTTATTTTACAGGGGGCGGTAGGAACACTGAAGCTTTCTTT
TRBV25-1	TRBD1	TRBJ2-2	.	CASSVGQGYTGELFF	TGTGCCAGCAGTGTGGGACAGGGGTACACCGGGGAGCTGTTTTTT
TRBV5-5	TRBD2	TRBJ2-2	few	CASSATSGRSTGELFF	TGTGCCAGCAGCGCGACTAGCGGGAGGAGTACCGGGGAGCTGTTTTTT
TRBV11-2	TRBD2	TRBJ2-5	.	CASSFGTSEETQYF	TGTGCCAGCAGCTTCGGGACTAGCGAGGAGACCCAGTACTTC
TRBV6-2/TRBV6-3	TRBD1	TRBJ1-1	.	CASRDRLWNTEAFF	TGTGCCAGCAGGGACAGGCTCTGGAACACTGAAGCTTTCTTT
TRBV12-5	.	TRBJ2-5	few	CASGLDGGTQYF	TGTGCTAGTGGCCTCGACGGGGGGACCCAGTACTTC
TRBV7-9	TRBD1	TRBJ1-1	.	CASRDVQGAATEAFF	TGTGCCAGCAGAGATGTACAGGGGGCAGCCACTGAAGCTTTCTTT
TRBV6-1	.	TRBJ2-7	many	CASSEAARDEQYF	TGTGCCAGCAGTGAAGCTGCGCGGGATGAGCAGTACTTC